One and the same sample provided the 10 T cell receptor beta chains below, sequenced in a study of T cell repertoires in ileal Crohn's disease. Described time point: inflamed ileum from the surgical specimen. Sequenced by immunoSEQ multiplex PCR; TCRdb stores in-frame clones only, minus some. The repertoire holds some 5,000 clones, with more than 75% as singletons. Material: ileal tissue. These receptor sequences come from an adult with Crohn's disease.

V usage is TRBV6-5 and J usage is TRBJ1-1; TRBD1 is a possible D gene (5 bases). The germline V gene has CDR1 MNHEY and CDR2 SVGAGI. V lost 3 bases and J 11 bases, leaving 13 bases between the germline ends. CDR3 length: 12 residues. The CDR3 loop reads CASSYGRGGAFF. The CDR3 DNA is TGTGCCAGCAGTTATGGTAGGGGTGGTGCTTTCTTT.

The J gene is TRBJ1-2, the V gene TRBV2, with TRBD1 matching 10 bases. Germline-derived CDR1 and CDR2 are SNHLY and FYNNEI. There are 13 residues in the CDR3. J gave up 6 bases and V 7 bases, and 5 bases lay outside the gene matches. The CDR3 coding sequence is TGTGCCAGCATTAGGACAGGGGGAGATGGCTACACCTTC. Translating gives CASIRTGGDGYTF.

The genes are TRBV19 and TRBJ2-2; TRBD1 matches 7 bases. CDR3 length equals 19 residues. The germline gives CDR1 LNHDA, CDR2 SQIVND (reference sequence). The ends lost 7 bases at V and 4 bases at J; junction bases unmatched: 21. CDR3 coding DNA: TGTGCCAGTACCGACCTCAGCAGGGGGTACCTCTACGCCACCGGGGAGCTGTTTTTT. Translated, it gives CASTDLSRGYLYATGELFF. Combining the CDR3 with reference TRBV19 and TRBJ2-2 gives the whole variable domain DGGITQSPKYLFRKEGQNVTLSCEQNLNHDAMYWYRQDPGQGLRLIYYSQIVNDFQKGDIAEGYSVSREKKESFPLTVTSAQKNPTAFYLCASTDLSRGYLYATGELFFGEGSRLTVL.

In this sample, this clone turned up a few times. The chain uses TRBV6-1 and TRBJ2-7, with 8 bases identical to TRBD1. Germline-derived CDR1 and CDR2 are MNHNS and SASEGT. The CDR3 extends over 17 amino acids. With V trimmed by 3 bases and J by 7 bases, 17 bases remained unmatched. The CDR3 protein is CASSDGSGGRRREEQYF. CDR3 bases: TGTGCCAGCAGTGATGGGTCAGGGGGCCGGCGGAGGGAAGAGCAGTACTTC.

The rearrangement links TRBV7-2 to TRBJ2-1, with TRBD2 matching 10 bases. Per germline, CDR1 SGHTA and CDR2 FQGNSA. J was trimmed by 6 bases and V by 5 bases; bases with no gene match: 10. This CDR3 is built from 16 residues. CDR3 protein: CASSPRAGGPSNEQFF. In nucleotides, the CDR3 is TGTGCCAGCAGCCCAAGAGCGGGGGGGCCCTCCAATGAGCAGTTCTTC.

The chain combines TRBV7-9 with TRBJ1-1, with D perhaps TRBD1 (5 bases). The CDR3 sequence is 13 residues long. Germline values: CDR1 SEHNR, CDR2 FQNEAQ (reference sequence). V was shortened by 4 bases and J by 1 base, with 7 bases between the two germline ends. The CDR3 DNA reads as TGTGCCAGCAGCTCCGACAGGAACACTGAAGCTTTCTTT. Protein: CASSSDRNTEAFF.

The chain has TRBV4-2 and TRBJ1-4; TRBD1 is a possible D gene (5 bases). Germline V gene sequence: CDR1 LGHNA, CDR2 YNFKEQ. The CDR3 length is 18 residues. V lost 1 base and J 1 base, leaving 16 bases between the germline ends. The CDR3 sequence: CASSQATVGDGTNEKLFF. In nucleotides, the CDR3 is TGTGCCAGCAGCCAAGCGACAGTTGGGGATGGAACTAATGAAAAACTGTTTTTT.

Judged by abundance, this clone is large. The chain couples TRBV13 to TRBJ1-6; D ambiguous. The length of the CDR3 is 15 residues. CDR1 and CDR2 (germline): PRHDT, FYEKMQ (reference sequence). V lost 5 bases and J lost 7, with 15 bases in between. The CDR3 sequence is CASSQRRAINSPLHF. The CDR3 DNA reads as TGTGCCAGCAGCCAACGGCGGGCCATAAATTCACCCCTCCACTTT.

The chain has TRBV20-1 and TRBJ1-2; D is ambiguous. Germline assignment: CDR1 DFQATT and CDR2 SNEGSKA (reference sequence). This CDR3 spans 11 amino acids. Trimming took 5 bases from V and 6 from J, leaving 10 bases between them. The CDR3, as DNA: TGCAGTGCTGGAGTACAGCATGGCTACACCTTC. Protein product: CSAGVQHGYTF.

This chain links TRBV4-1 with TRBJ1-1, with D maybe TRBD1 (6 bases). This CDR3 is 16 amino acids long. The germline V gene has CDR1 MGHRA and CDR2 YSYEKL. Trimming removed 1 base at V and 0 bases at J, with 12 bases between. CDR3 residues: CASSQGVRGMNTEAFF. DNA for the CDR3: TGCGCCAGCAGCCAAGGGGTCAGGGGAATGAACACTGAAGCTTTCTTT.